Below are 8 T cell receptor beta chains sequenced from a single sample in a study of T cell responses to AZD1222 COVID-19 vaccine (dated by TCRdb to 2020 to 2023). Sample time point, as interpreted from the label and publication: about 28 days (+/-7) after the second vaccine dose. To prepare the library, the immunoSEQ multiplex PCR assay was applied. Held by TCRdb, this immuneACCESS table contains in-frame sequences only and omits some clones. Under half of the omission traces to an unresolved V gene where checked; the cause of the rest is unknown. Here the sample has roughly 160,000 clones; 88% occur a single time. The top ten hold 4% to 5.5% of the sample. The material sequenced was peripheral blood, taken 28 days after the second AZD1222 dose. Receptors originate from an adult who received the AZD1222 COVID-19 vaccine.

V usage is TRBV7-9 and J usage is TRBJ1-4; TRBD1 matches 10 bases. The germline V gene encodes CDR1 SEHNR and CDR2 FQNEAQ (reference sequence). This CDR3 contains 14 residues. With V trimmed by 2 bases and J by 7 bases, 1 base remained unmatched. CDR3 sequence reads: CASSLRTGGEKLFF. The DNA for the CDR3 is TGTGCCAGCAGCTTAAGGACAGGGGGTGAAAAACTGTTTTTT.

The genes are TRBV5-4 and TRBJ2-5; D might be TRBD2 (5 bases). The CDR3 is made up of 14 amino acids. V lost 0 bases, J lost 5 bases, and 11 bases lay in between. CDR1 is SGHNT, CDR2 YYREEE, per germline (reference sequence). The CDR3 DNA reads TGTGCCAGCAGCTTGGGCAAAAGGGAGGAGACCCAGTACTTC. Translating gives CASSLGKREETQYF. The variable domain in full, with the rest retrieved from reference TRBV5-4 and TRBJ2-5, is ETGVTQSPTHLIKTRGQQVTLRCSSQSGHNTVSWYQQALGQGPQFIFQYYREEENGRGNFPPRFSGLQFPNYSSELNVNALELDDSALYLCASSLGKREETQYFGPGTRLLVL.

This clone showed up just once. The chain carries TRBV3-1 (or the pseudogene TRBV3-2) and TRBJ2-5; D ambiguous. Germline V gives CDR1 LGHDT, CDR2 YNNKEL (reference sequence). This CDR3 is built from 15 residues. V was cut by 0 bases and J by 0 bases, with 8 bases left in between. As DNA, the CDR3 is TGTGCCAGCAGCCAAGATAGTGCGAACCAAGAGACCCAGTACTTC. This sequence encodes CASSQDSANQETQYF.

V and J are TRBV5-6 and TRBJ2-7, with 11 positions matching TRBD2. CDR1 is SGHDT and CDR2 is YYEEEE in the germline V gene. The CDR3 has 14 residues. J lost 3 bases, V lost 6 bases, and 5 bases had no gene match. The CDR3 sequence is CASTTGTSGYEQYF. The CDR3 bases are TGTGCCAGCACCACGGGGACTAGCGGCTACGAGCAGTACTTC.

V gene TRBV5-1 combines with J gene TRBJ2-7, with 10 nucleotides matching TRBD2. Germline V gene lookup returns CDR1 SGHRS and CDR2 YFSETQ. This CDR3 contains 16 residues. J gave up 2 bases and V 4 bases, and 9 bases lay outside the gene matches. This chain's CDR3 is CASSGRTSGYPYEQYF. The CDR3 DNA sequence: TGCGCCAGCAGCGGGCGGACTAGCGGTTATCCCTACGAGCAGTACTTC. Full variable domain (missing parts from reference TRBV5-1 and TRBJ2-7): KAGVTQTPRYLIKTRGQQVTLSCSPISGHRSVSWYQQTPGQGLQFLFEYFSETQRNKGNFPGRFSGRQFSNSRSEMNVSTLELGDSALYLCASSGRTSGYPYEQYFGPGTRLTVT.

CDR3 in DNA: TGCAGCGTTGAAGAGCGGACAAAGCCCTCTGGAAACACCATATATTTT. It is translated as CSVEERTKPSGNTIYF. The genes are TRBV29-1 and TRBJ1-3; tentative D call: TRBD1 (5 bases). V lost 0 bases, J lost 0 bases, and 12 bases lay in between. Germline V gene lookup returns CDR1 SQVTM and CDR2 ANQGSEA. This CDR3 has 16 residues.

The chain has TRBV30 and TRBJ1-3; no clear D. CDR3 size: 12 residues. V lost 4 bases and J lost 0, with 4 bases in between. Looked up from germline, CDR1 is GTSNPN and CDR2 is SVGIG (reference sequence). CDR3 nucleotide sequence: TGTGCCTGGAAGTCCTCTGGAAACACCATATATTTT. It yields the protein CAWKSSGNTIYF. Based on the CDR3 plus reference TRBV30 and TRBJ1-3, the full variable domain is SQTIHQWPATLVQPVGSPLSLECTVEGTSNPNLYWYRQAAGRGLQLLFYSVGIGQISSEVPQNLSASRPQDRQFILSSKKLLLSDSGFYLCAWKSSGNTIYFGEGSWLTVV.

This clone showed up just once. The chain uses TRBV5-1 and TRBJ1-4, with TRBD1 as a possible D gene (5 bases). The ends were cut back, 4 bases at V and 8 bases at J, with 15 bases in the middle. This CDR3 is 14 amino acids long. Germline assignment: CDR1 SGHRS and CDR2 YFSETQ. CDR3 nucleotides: TGCGCCAGCAGCCTAGACAGCGTAGGGGAAAAACTGTTTTTT. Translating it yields CASSLDSVGEKLFF.